This entry lists 21 T cell receptor beta chains sequenced from one sample in a study of blood T cell repertoires in COVID-19. Repertoires were generated with immunoSEQ multiplex PCR, while TCRdb's copy carries only in-frame clones and drops some. Of over 200,000 clones in the sample, about nine tenths are singletons; the top ten hold over 3%. The specimen sequenced was PBMCs or T cells enriched from blood (not recorded which). The receptors were gathered from a woman aged 45-65 years in a cohort exposed to, infected with or recovered from COVID-19 (not recorded which).

This chain uses TRBV7-3 with TRBJ2-2; TRBD1 matches 8 bases. Losses at the gene ends were 5 bases for V and 6 bases for J; bases not matched to a gene: 5. Germline loops: CDR1 SGHTA, CDR2 FQGTGA. This CDR3 is 14 amino acids long. This CDR3 reads CASSPGGGSGELFF. The CDR3, as DNA: TGTGCCAGCAGCCCAGGGGGCGGGTCCGGGGAGCTGTTTTTT. Full variable domain (remainder filled in from reference TRBV7-3 and TRBJ2-2): GAGVSQTPSNKVTEKGKYVELRCDPISGHTALYWYRQSLGQGPEFLIYFQGTGAADDSGLPNDRFFAVRPEGSVSTLKIQRTERGDSAVYLCASSPGGGSGELFFGEGSRLTVL.

The J gene is TRBJ1-5, the V gene TRBV27, with D perhaps matching TRBD1 (6 bases). The CDR3 consists of 13 residues. V shed 6 bases and J shed 4 bases, with 10 bases lying between them. Germline V lookup: CDR1 MNHEY, CDR2 SMNVEV (reference sequence). CDR3 nucleotides: TGTGCCAGCAGGGGGGCGAGGAATCAGCCCCAGCATTTT. It yields the protein CASRGARNQPQHF.

This clone was counted a few times. The CDR3 protein is CASSQVESNQPQHF. CDR3 DNA: TGTGCCAGCAGCCAAGTCGAGTCTAATCAGCCCCAGCATTTT. V and J are TRBV4-2 and TRBJ1-5; D is undetermined. The V end was cut by 1 base, the J end by 4 bases, with 8 bases between. CDR1 and CDR2 from the germline V gene are LGHNA and YNFKEQ. This CDR3 has 14 residues.

The V gene is TRBV6-1, the J gene TRBJ1-2; 7 bases fit TRBD1. Germline CDR1 and CDR2: MNHNS and SASEGT. CDR3 length: 14 residues. Trimming removed 0 bases from V and 5 bases from J; junction bases left unmatched: 3. This CDR3 reads CASSEARGRYGYTF. CDR3 sequence (DNA): TGTGCCAGCAGTGAAGCAAGGGGGCGTTATGGCTACACCTTC.

This chain links TRBV27 with TRBJ1-1; tentative D call: TRBD1 (5 bases). Germline loops: CDR1 MNHEY, CDR2 SMNVEV (reference sequence). V shed 7 bases and J shed 6 bases, with 27 bases lying between them. CDR3 size: 17 residues. CDR3 sequence reads: CASTPGRGKTLGAEAFF. As DNA, the CDR3 is TGTGCCAGCACCCCTGGGAGGGGCAAAACACTAGGCGCTGAAGCTTTCTTT.

This chain uses TRBV24-1 with TRBJ1-2; D is uncertain. Trimming removed 5 bases from V and 6 bases from J, with 6 bases in between. CDR1 and CDR2 (germline): KGHDR, SFDVKD. The CDR3 is 11 residues long. Here the CDR3 reads CATSGSDGYTF. The DNA for the CDR3 is TGTGCCACCAGTGGTTCGGATGGCTACACCTTC.

The rearrangement joins TRBV5-1 to TRBJ2-1; 13 nucleotides align to TRBD2. This CDR3 region has 16 residues. V was clipped by 5 bases and J by 5 bases; unmatched bases: 7. Germline V gene lookup returns CDR1 SGHRS and CDR2 YFSETQ. The CDR3 region is CASRSGLAGINNEQFF. The CDR3 DNA sequence: TGCGCCAGCAGATCGGGACTAGCGGGGATTAACAATGAGCAGTTCTTC.

The gene calls are TRBV27 and TRBJ1-1, with 11 nucleotides matching TRBD1. The CDR3 totals 15 residues. The V gene's germline CDR1 is MNHEY and CDR2 SMNVEV (reference sequence). Unmatched junction bases numbered 5, after V lost 4 bases and J lost 4 bases. CDR3 protein: CASSYSGTGGTEAFF. The CDR3 nucleotides are TGTGCCAGCAGTTACTCCGGGACAGGGGGCACTGAAGCTTTCTTT.

The rearrangement uses TRBV4-2 and TRBJ2-7; TRBD2 agrees at 8 bases. V lost 4 bases, J lost 4 bases, and 6 bases stayed unmatched. The CDR3 is 14 amino acids. Germline assignment: CDR1 LGHNA and CDR2 YNFKEQ. This CDR3 reads CASSLGGASYEQYF. In DNA form, the CDR3 reads TGTGCCAGCAGCCTCGGGGGGGCCTCGTACGAGCAGTACTTC.

The chain has TRBV24-1 and TRBJ1-2; D is unclear. Germline values: CDR1 KGHDR, CDR2 SFDVKD. With 5 bases removed from V and 4 bases from J, the gap between germline ends came to 13 bases. The CDR3 totals 14 residues. CDR3 nucleotide sequence: TGTGCCACCAGTGCCCCAGGTCTATCCTATGGCTACACCTTC. Translating it yields CATSAPGLSYGYTF.

The rearrangement uses TRBV5-1 and TRBJ2-2, with D maybe TRBD1 (7 bases). In germline, CDR1 is SGHRS, CDR2 YFSETQ. The CDR3 totals 18 residues. With 3 bases removed from V and 4 bases from J, the gap between germline ends came to 22 bases. CDR3 in amino acids: CASSWRGQPGHPTGELFF. The CDR3 DNA sequence: TGCGCCAGCAGCTGGAGGGGGCAACCGGGACACCCCACCGGGGAGCTGTTTTTT.

In its sample, this clone was seen once. V is TRBV12-2 and J is TRBJ1-6; the D segment call TRBD1 is taken from the table without a DNA check. TRBV12-2 is annotated as a pseudogene. This CDR3 is 14 amino acids long. The CDR3 bases are TGTGCAAGTCGCCCCGGGACAGAGAATTCACCCCTCCACTTT. It translates to CASRPGTENSPLHF.

This clone was counted a single time. V usage is TRBV2 and J usage is TRBJ2-5; D possibly corresponds to TRBD1 (6 bases). The CDR3 totals 14 residues. V was shortened by 8 bases and J by 5 bases, with 18 bases between the two germline ends. The germline V gene has CDR1 SNHLY and CDR2 FYNNEI. CDR3 amino acids: CASSGVNRKETQYF. The CDR3 bases are TGTGCCAGCTCAGGGGTGAACCGAAAGGAGACCCAGTACTTC.

V gene TRBV9 combines with J gene TRBJ2-5, with D perhaps TRBD2 (5 bases). This CDR3 comprises 13 residues. The V end was cut by 0 bases, the J end by 6 bases, with 9 bases between. CDR1 and CDR2 (germline): SGDLS, YYNGEE. The CDR3 DNA sequence: TGTGCCAGCAGCGTAGATGAGGGAAAGACCCAGTACTTC. It encodes CASSVDEGKTQYF.

The chain joins TRBV19 to TRBJ2-7; TRBD2 matches 8 bases. Losses at the gene ends were 5 bases for V and 0 bases for J; bases not matched to a gene: 6. This CDR3 is built from 15 residues. Germline values: CDR1 LNHDA, CDR2 SQIVND (reference sequence). Written as DNA, the CDR3 is TGTGCCAGTAGTTTTACTAGCGGAAGCTCCTACGAGCAGTACTTC. It encodes CASSFTSGSSYEQYF. Variable domain in full (rest from reference TRBV19 and TRBJ2-7): DGGITQSPKYLFRKEGQNVTLSCEQNLNHDAMYWYRQDPGQGLRLIYYSQIVNDFQKGDIAEGYSVSREKKESFPLTVTSAQKNPTAFYLCASSFTSGSSYEQYFGPGTRLTVT.

The chain has TRBV3-1 (or the pseudogene TRBV3-2) and TRBJ1-1; 7 bases line up with TRBD1. The germline CDR1 and CDR2 sequences are LGHDT and YNNKEL (reference sequence). Trimming took 4 bases from V and 7 from J; bases not matched to a gene: 15. This CDR3 contains 16 residues. The chain's CDR3 is CASSPVHHRGTHEAFF. In DNA, the CDR3 is TGTGCCAGCAGCCCTGTACATCACAGGGGAACCCATGAAGCTTTCTTT.

The rearrangement uses TRBV6-5 and TRBJ1-5; 8 bases line up with TRBD1. V trimming: 6 bases; J trimming: 1 base; junction bases outside the gene matches: 5. The CDR3 has 15 residues. Germline CDR1 and CDR2: MNHEY and SVGAGI. As DNA, the CDR3 is TGTGCCAGCAGCCACCGGGACAGGAGCAATCAGCCCCAGCATTTT. This gives the protein CASSHRDRSNQPQHF.

This chain uses TRBV19 with TRBJ1-6; 11 bases fit TRBD1. V trimming: 5 bases; J trimming: 7 bases; junction bases outside the gene matches: 10. The CDR3 has 17 residues. Per germline, CDR1 LNHDA and CDR2 SQIVND (reference sequence). The CDR3 sequence is CASSGRTGGARNSPLHF. CDR3 in DNA: TGTGCCAGTAGTGGCCGGACAGGGGGCGCGAGGAATTCACCCCTCCACTTT.

This clone was recorded at least ten times. This chain connects TRBV7-2 to TRBJ1-6, with D possibly TRBD1 on 5 matching bases. This CDR3 has 15 residues. The V and J ends lost 2 bases and 10 bases respectively, with 15 bases between them. Looked up from germline, CDR1 is SGHTA and CDR2 is FQGNSA. Written as DNA, the CDR3 is TGTGCCAGCAGCTTAATGTATGGGGGGGAATCACCCCTCCACTTT. Amino acid sequence: CASSLMYGGESPLHF. Based on the CDR3 plus reference TRBV7-2 and TRBJ1-6, the full variable domain is GAGVSQSPSNKVTEKGKDVELRCDPISGHTALYWYRQSLGQGLEFLIYFQGNSAPDKSGLPSDRFSAERTGGSVSTLTIQRTQQEDSAVYLCASSLMYGGESPLHFGNGTRLTVT.

The chain links TRBV6-5 to TRBJ1-4; tentatively, D is TRBD1 (5 bases). This CDR3 is built from 14 residues. V dropped 7 bases and J dropped 8 bases, with 17 bases sitting between them. Germline assignment: CDR1 MNHEY and CDR2 SVGAGI. The CDR3 DNA reads TGTGCCAGCACTATGGACATTGGATACGAAAAACTGTTTTTT. Translation gives CASTMDIGYEKLFF.

The chain uses TRBV5-4 and TRBJ2-2; TRBD1 agrees at 9 bases. V dropped 2 bases and J dropped 6; count of bases not matched to a gene: 5. Germline CDR1 and CDR2: SGHNT and YYREEE (reference sequence). The CDR3 loop spans 15 amino acids. The chain's CDR3 is CASSFGTGSSGELFF. The CDR3, as DNA: TGTGCCAGCAGCTTTGGGACAGGGTCGTCCGGGGAGCTGTTTTTT.